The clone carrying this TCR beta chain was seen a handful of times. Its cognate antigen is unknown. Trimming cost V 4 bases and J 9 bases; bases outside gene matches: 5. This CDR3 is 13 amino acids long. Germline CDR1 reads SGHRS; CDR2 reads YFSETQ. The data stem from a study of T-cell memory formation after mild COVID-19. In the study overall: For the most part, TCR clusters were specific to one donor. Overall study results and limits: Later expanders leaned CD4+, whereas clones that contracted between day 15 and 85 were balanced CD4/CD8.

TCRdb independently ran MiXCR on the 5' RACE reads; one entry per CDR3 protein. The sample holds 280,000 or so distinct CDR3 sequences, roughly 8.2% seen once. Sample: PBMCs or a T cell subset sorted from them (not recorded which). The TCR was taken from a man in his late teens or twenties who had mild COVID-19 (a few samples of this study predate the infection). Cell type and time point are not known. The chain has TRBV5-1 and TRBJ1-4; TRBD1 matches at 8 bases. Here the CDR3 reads CASSPDRAQKLFF. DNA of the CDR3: TGCGCCAGCAGCCCGGACAGGGCCCAAAAACTGTTTTTT. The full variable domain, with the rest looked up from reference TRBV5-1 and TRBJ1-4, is KAGVTQTPRYLIKTRGQQVTLSCSPISGHRSVSWYQQTPGQGLQFLFEYFSETQRNKGNFPGRFSGRQFSNSRSEMNVSTLELGDSALYLCASSPDRAQKLFFGSGTQLSVL.